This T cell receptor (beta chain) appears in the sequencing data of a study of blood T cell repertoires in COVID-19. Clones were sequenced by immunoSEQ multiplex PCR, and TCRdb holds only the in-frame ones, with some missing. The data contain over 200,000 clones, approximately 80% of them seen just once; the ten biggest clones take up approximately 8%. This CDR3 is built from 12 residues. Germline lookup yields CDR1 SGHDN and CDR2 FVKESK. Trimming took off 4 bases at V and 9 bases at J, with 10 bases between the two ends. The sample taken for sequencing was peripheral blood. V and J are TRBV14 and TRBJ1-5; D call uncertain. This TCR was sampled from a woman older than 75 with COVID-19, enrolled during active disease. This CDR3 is CASSRSPGPQHF. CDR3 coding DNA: TGTGCCAGCAGCCGGAGCCCCGGGCCCCAGCATTTT.